This T cell receptor beta chain was identified in a study of Graves' ophthalmopathy and Graves' hyperthyroidism. This clonotype was seen many times. Scientists amplified the TCR beta CDR3 regions from RNA transcripts. Second-round multiplex PCR came after first-round RT-PCR with HTBI primers. MiXCR was run by TCRdb on the multiplex PCR reads, yielding one entry per CDR3 protein. The sample yields 500,000 to 700,000 distinct CDR3 sequences, over 20% seen once. Germline values: CDR1 DFQATT, CDR2 SNEGSKA (reference sequence). Trimming stripped 3 bases from V and 4 bases from J, with 12 bases between. The CDR3 length is 14 residues.

Material for sequencing was peripheral blood. The receptor was isolated from a woman aged 18-30 years with stable Graves' hyperthyroidism. Some clones in this sample may be carry-over from other donors' samples. The rearrangement joins TRBV20-1 to TRBJ2-2, with D possibly matching TRBD2 (5 bases). The DNA of the CDR3 is TGCAGTGCTAGGCGGCAGGCGGGCACCGGGGAGCTGTTTTTT. Translation: CSARRQAGTGELFF.